This T cell receptor beta chain was sequenced during a study of cytomegalovirus exposure and HLA in healthy donors. At the level of the study: Early on, a data release was issued that held roughly 80 million unique TCRs from HLA-typed donors. Study-wide findings and caveats: In a later analysis, across HLA loci, associated TCR counts were highest for DRB1, lowest for HLA-C.

A note on this clone: Its target is not known.

Primers included in the PCR were 60 Vbeta and 13 Jbeta primers. Here immunoSEQ multiplex PCR was the method, and the copy in TCRdb shows in-frame clones only, minus some. The profile shows roughly 120,000 clones, about 75% of them singletons. The CDR3 spans 15 residues. V dropped 2 bases and J dropped 0 bases, with 10 bases sitting between them. The germline CDR1 and CDR2 sequences are MNHEY and SVGAGI. Sequenced: PBMCs. The receptor comes from a man in his 60s in good health and CMV-seropositive. The chain joins TRBV6-5 to TRBJ1-1; no clear D gene. The CDR3 sequence: CASSYARHLNTEAFF. Here the CDR3 DNA reads TGTGCCAGCAGTTACGCCCGACACCTGAACACTGAAGCTTTCTTT.